A single sample is the source of the 30 T cell receptor beta chains below, sequenced in a study of T cell repertoires in cytomegalovirus infection. TCRdb redid the calling of the reads with MiXCR, one entry per CDR3 protein. The sample shows a few hundred thousand distinct CDR3 sequences, around a third of them seen only once. Which antigens these TCRs recognize remains unknown. The material was cultured PBMCs, obtained from culture after CMV antigen stimulation. These receptors were obtained from a human donor in good health (CMV status not recorded). Some clones in this sample may be carry-over from other donors' samples.

This clonotype occurred many times. This chain links TRBV12-3 or TRBV12-4 with TRBJ2-1, with 10 bases aligning to TRBD2. The CDR3 extends over 15 amino acids. With V trimmed by 2 bases and J by 3 bases, 1 base remained unmatched. CDR3 nucleotides: TGTGCCAGCAGTTTAACTAGCGGGGTCTACAATGAGCAGTTCTTC. This gives the protein CASSLTSGVYNEQFF.

The chain links TRBV6-5 to TRBJ2-5; tentative D call: TRBD2 (6 bases). The germline V gene encodes CDR1 MNHEY and CDR2 SVGAGI. CDR3 length: 15 amino acids. Trimming removed 1 base from V and 5 bases from J, with 14 bases in between. DNA for the CDR3: TGTGCCAGCAGTTACTTCGGGGGATACAGGGAGACCCAGTACTTC. This sequence encodes CASSYFGGYRETQYF.

The sample holds a few counts of this clonotype. The V and J genes are TRBV7-8 and TRBJ1-5; weak D call: TRBD1 (5 bases). V was pared by 4 bases and J by 4 bases, with 14 bases between. This CDR3 is built from 15 residues. Germline values: CDR1 SGHVS, CDR2 FQNEAQ. The CDR3 spells CASSYRGGWNQPQHF. The CDR3 region has the DNA TGTGCCAGCAGCTACCGGGGGGGTTGGAATCAGCCCCAGCATTTT. The variable domain in full, completed from reference TRBV7-8 and TRBJ1-5, reads GAGVSQSPRYKVAKRGQDVALRCDPISGHVSLFWYQQALGQGPEFLTYFQNEAQLDKSGLPSDRFFAERPEGSVSTLKIQRTQQEDSAVYLCASSYRGGWNQPQHFGDGTRLSIL.

The J gene is TRBJ1-2, the V gene TRBV12-3 or TRBV12-4; 9 nucleotides line up with TRBD1. There are 13 residues in the CDR3. The junction had 9 bases not matched to a gene; V was cut back by 11 bases and J by 5 bases. CDR3 sequence: CASRQTGGYGYTF. The DNA for the CDR3 is TGTGCCTCCCGCCAGACAGGGGGTTATGGCTACACCTTC.

This chain joins TRBV7-2 and TRBJ2-7; D not resolved. The V gene lost 0 bases and the J gene lost 7 bases, with 7 bases spanning the gap. Germline V gene data show CDR1 as SGHTA and CDR2 as FQGNSA. The CDR3 covers 12 residues. In DNA, the CDR3 is TGTGCCAGCAGCTTAGCGCTTAGAGAGCAGTACTTC. Translation gives CASSLALREQYF.

The rearrangement joins TRBV29-1 to TRBJ1-4; perhaps TRBD1 as D (5 bases). Per germline, CDR1 SQVTM and CDR2 ANQGSEA. This CDR3 is 13 amino acids long. Trimming removed 7 bases at V and 10 bases at J, with 19 bases between. The CDR3 reads CSATRSLQGKLFF. CDR3 sequence (DNA): TGCAGCGCAACCAGGAGTCTTCAGGGAAAACTGTTTTTT.

This clonotype was picked up a small number of times. The CDR3 DNA reads as TGTGCCAGCAGTGAGGGGACAGGGTTTGGCTACACCTTC. Its protein is CASSEGTGFGYTF. The chain carries TRBV6-1 and TRBJ1-2; 9 nucleotides match TRBD1. The germline CDR1 and CDR2 sequences are MNHNS and SASEGT. This CDR3 contains 13 residues. With 3 bases clipped from V and 7 bases from J, the junction kept 3 bases outside the gene matches.

The chain recombines TRBV11-2 with TRBJ1-2; D may be TRBD1 (5 bases). Germline V gene sequence: CDR1 SGHAT, CDR2 FQNNGV. V was shortened by 0 bases and J by 13 bases, with 18 bases between the two germline ends. The CDR3 loop spans 14 amino acids. CDR3 nucleotides: TGTGCCAGCAGCTTAGATCTCCAGGGCCTTGAGGGCACCTTC. It yields the protein CASSLDLQGLEGTF.

The chain joins TRBV5-1 to TRBJ1-6, with D uncertain. The CDR3 extends over 15 amino acids. With 0 bases removed from V and 10 bases from J, the gap between germline ends came to 14 bases. From germline, CDR1 is SGHRS and CDR2 YFSETQ. The CDR3 DNA reads as TGCGCCAGCAGCTTGGGTAAAAGCTGGAGCTCACCCCTCCACTTT. This gives the protein CASSLGKSWSSPLHF.

V and J are TRBV15 and TRBJ2-4, with 9 bases aligning to TRBD1. The germline CDR1 and CDR2 sequences are LNHNV and YYDKDF (reference sequence). The CDR3 loop spans 14 amino acids. Germline trimming cut 7 bases from V and 8 bases from J; bases unmatched to any gene: 9. The CDR3 DNA is TGTGCCACCACTACGGGACAGGGAAGCGACATTCAGTACTTC. Translated: CATTTGQGSDIQYF.

This chain connects TRBV12-5 to TRBJ2-3; 14 nucleotides match TRBD2. Unmatched junction bases numbered 4, after V lost 6 bases and J lost 2 bases. The CDR3 length is 16 residues. Germline loops: CDR1 LGHNT, CDR2 FRNRAP. The CDR3 reads CASGRLAGGITDTQYF. In nucleotides, the CDR3 is TGTGCTAGTGGCCGACTAGCGGGAGGGATCACAGATACGCAGTATTTT.

J is TRBJ1-4 and V is TRBV4-1, with D unresolved. The V gene's germline CDR1 is MGHRA and CDR2 YSYEKL. V lost 0 bases and J lost 0, with 17 bases in between. This CDR3 region has 19 residues. CDR3 nucleotides: TGCGCCAGCAGCCAAGATGGCGGAGCAAGATCCGCAACTAATGAAAAACTGTTTTTT. Translated, it gives CASSQDGGARSATNEKLFF.

The chain employs TRBV28 and TRBJ2-7, with 9 bases fitting TRBD1. Germline lookup yields CDR1 MDHEN and CDR2 SYDVKM. The CDR3 is 17 residues long. The V and J ends lost 8 bases and 6 bases, in that order; junction bases with no gene match: 20. The CDR3 is CASGPKTGTGISVEQYV. The CDR3 DNA is TGTGCCAGCGGCCCCAAAACCGGGACAGGGATTTCCGTCGAGCAGTACGTC.

In this sample, this clonotype turned up many times. V usage is TRBV7-2 and J usage is TRBJ2-7, with 7 bases fitting TRBD1. With 1 base clipped from V and 2 bases from J, the junction kept 8 bases outside the gene matches. CDR1 is SGHTA and CDR2 is FQGNSA in the germline V gene. The CDR3 is 16 amino acids. The CDR3, as DNA: TGTGCCAGCAGCTTAGGGGGATGGGACAGAGCCTACGAGCAGTACTTC. Translated, it gives CASSLGGWDRAYEQYF.

This rearrangement joins TRBV19 to TRBJ2-7, with 11 bases fitting TRBD1. Unmatched junction bases numbered 5, after V lost 4 bases and J lost 0 bases. This CDR3 is 16 amino acids long. Per germline, CDR1 LNHDA and CDR2 SQIVND (reference sequence). This CDR3 reads CASSRSGTGGSYEQYF. The CDR3 DNA reads TGTGCCAGTAGTAGATCTGGGACAGGGGGCTCCTACGAGCAGTACTTC.

This clonotype occurred a few times. J is TRBJ2-5 and V is TRBV4-1, with TRBD2 matching 7 bases. Germline CDR1 MGHRA, CDR2 YSYEKL. The CDR3 contains 16 residues. V shed 1 base, J shed 5 bases, and the junction held 10 bases outside the gene matches. CDR3 amino acids: CASSQVLANRGETQYF. DNA of the CDR3: TGCGCCAGCAGCCAAGTACTAGCGAACCGAGGGGAGACCCAGTACTTC.

For this clonotype: The missing conserved phenylalanine or tryptophan at the end of this CDR3 makes a read error likely. The rearrangement links TRBV6-2 or TRBV6-3 to TRBJ1-1; D is unclear. CDR3 length: 12 amino acids. V was shortened by 7 bases and J by 0 bases, with 6 bases between the two germline ends. From germline, CDR1 is MNHEY and CDR2 SVGEGT. This chain's CDR3 is CASMRMNTEAFS. DNA of the CDR3: TGTGCCAGCATGCGAATGAACACTGAAGCTTTCTCT.

The chain is built from TRBV12-3 or TRBV12-4 and TRBJ1-2; tentative D call: TRBD1 (5 bases). Deletions cut 2 bases from V and 8 bases from J, with 12 bases between. There are 13 residues in the CDR3. CDR3 residues: CASSLTGREGYTF. The CDR3, as DNA: TGTGCCAGCAGTTTAACGGGCAGGGAAGGCTACACCTTC.

This chain connects TRBV12-3 or TRBV12-4 to TRBJ1-2; D uncertain. This CDR3 is 14 amino acids long. The germline V and J ends were trimmed by 4 bases and 4 bases, with 13 bases remaining between them. The CDR3 DNA reads TGTGCCAGCAGTTCCGGGTCCATATCCTATGGCTACACCTTC. It specifies CASSSGSISYGYTF.

About this clonotype: This may stem from a read error, because a much larger clone lies one nucleotide away. The CDR3 does not end in the conserved phenylalanine or tryptophan, so this is likely a read error. The chain combines TRBV10-3 with TRBJ1-5, with 8 bases that match TRBD1. This CDR3 region has 15 residues. J lost 0 bases, V lost 5 bases, and 3 bases had no gene match. CDR1 ENHRY and CDR2 SYGVKD come from the germline V gene. The CDR3 nucleotides read TGTGCCATCAGTAAGACAGGGGTTAGCAATCAGCCCCAGCATTCT. Translation gives CAISKTGVSNQPQHS.

This chain connects TRBV7-2 to TRBJ2-2; no clear D gene. The CDR3 has 14 residues. V lost 1 base and J 8 bases, leaving 11 bases between the germline ends. Germline CDR1 SGHTA, CDR2 FQGNSA. The CDR3 region has the DNA TGTGCCAGCAGCTTAGGATTGACCGCTGGGGAGCTGTTTTTT. It yields the protein CASSLGLTAGELFF.

The chain recombines TRBV10-3 with TRBJ2-7; 10 positions agree with TRBD1. This CDR3 comprises 15 residues. J was trimmed by 0 bases and V by 3 bases; bases with no gene match: 2. Germline-derived CDR1 and CDR2 are ENHRY and SYGVKD. CDR3 sequence: CAISDRTGGSYEQYF. CDR3 DNA sequence: TGTGCCATCAGTGACCGGACAGGGGGCTCCTACGAGCAGTACTTC.

In its sample, this clonotype was seen many times. DNA of the CDR3: TGCGCCAGCAGCCAAGATTTAGGGGCAGGCCATGGGGGGACCCAGTACTTC. This translates into CASSQDLGAGHGGTQYF. The chain carries TRBV4-1 and TRBJ2-5; D is perhaps TRBD1 or TRBD2 (5 bases each). The germline gives CDR1 MGHRA, CDR2 YSYEKL. The ends were cut back, 0 bases at V and 7 bases at J, with 21 bases in the middle. There are 17 residues in the CDR3.

The chain carries TRBV12-3 or TRBV12-4 and TRBJ2-3; TRBD2 matches 7 bases. This CDR3 comprises 13 residues. The V gene end was trimmed by 7 bases and the J gene end by 4 bases; junction bases not matched to a gene: 5. The CDR3 DNA reads TGTGCCAGCATCACCGCGGGGGCAGATACGCAGTATTTT. This gives the protein CASITAGADTQYF.

V and J are TRBV19 and TRBJ2-2; 9 bases match TRBD1. This CDR3 contains 15 residues. CDR1 and CDR2 (germline): LNHDA, SQIVND (reference sequence). Trimming removed 5 bases from V and 7 bases from J; junction bases left unmatched: 8. CDR3 bases: TGTGCCAGTAGTCCGACAGGGGGTCGGGACGGGGAGCTGTTTTTT. It yields the protein CASSPTGGRDGELFF.

DNA for the CDR3: TGTGCCAGCAGCTCGGGCCCCCCTCTAGCGGGGTCCTTCACAGATACGCAGTATTTT. Protein product: CASSSGPPLAGSFTDTQYF. V and J are TRBV7-3 and TRBJ2-3; 9 bases are a match to TRBD2. The CDR3 length is 19 residues. Trimming removed 4 bases from V and 2 bases from J; junction bases left unmatched: 16. Germline lookup yields CDR1 SGHTA and CDR2 FQGTGA.

The rearrangement links TRBV12-3 or TRBV12-4 to TRBJ1-5; D is undetermined. CDR3 length equals 15 residues. The germline V and J ends were trimmed by 3 bases and 9 bases, with 18 bases remaining between them. This CDR3 reads CASSFGHIAGVPQHF. In nucleotides, the CDR3 is TGTGCCAGCAGTTTTGGGCATATAGCAGGTGTGCCCCAGCATTTT.

This clonotype was seen a few times. The chain has TRBV6-2 or TRBV6-3 and TRBJ2-1, with 7 bases fitting TRBD2. CDR3 length equals 16 residues. In germline, CDR1 is MNHEY, CDR2 SVGEGT. V was pared by 6 bases and J by 0 bases, with 8 bases of the junction left unmatched. CDR3 in DNA: TGTGCCAGCAGCCCCCCCCCTAGCGGCTCCTACAATGAGCAGTTCTTC. This translates into CASSPPPSGSYNEQFF.

The gene calls are TRBV20-1 and TRBJ2-2, with 9 bases fitting TRBD2. Losses at the gene ends were 0 bases for V and 1 base for J; bases not matched to a gene: 3. The CDR3 runs 16 residues. Germline-derived CDR1 and CDR2 are DFQATT and SNEGSKA (reference sequence). The DNA for the CDR3 is TGCAGTGCTAGAGATCCTAGCGGGAAGAACACCGGGGAGCTGTTTTTT. Its translation is CSARDPSGKNTGELFF.

This clonotype was recorded a few times. The chain recombines TRBV6-5 with TRBJ2-6; D remains unclear. Trimming took off 6 bases at V and 0 bases at J, with 21 bases between the two ends. This CDR3 spans 19 amino acids. Looked up from germline, CDR1 is MNHEY and CDR2 is SVGAGI. The DNA for the CDR3 is TGTGCCAGCAGGATTCCTTTAGAGTCAACTTACTCTGGGGCCAACGTCCTGACTTTC. The encoded protein is CASRIPLESTYSGANVLTF.